This T cell receptor beta chain was observed in a study of T-cell memory formation after mild COVID-19. Via MiXCR, TCRdb re-called the 5' RACE reads, giving one row per CDR3 protein. The repertoire holds 100,000 to 150,000 distinct CDR3 sequences, with about a sixth as singletons. J gave up 4 bases and V 1 base, and 4 bases lay outside the gene matches. CDR1 and CDR2 from the germline V gene are SGHTA and FQGNSA. There are 15 residues in the CDR3. Material: PBMCs or a T cell subset sorted from them (not recorded which). V gene TRBV7-2 combines with J gene TRBJ1-1, with 9 positions matching TRBD1. The origin of this receptor is a man younger than 35 who had mild COVID-19 (a few samples of this study predate the infection). Cell type and time point are not known. The DNA for the CDR3 is TGTGCCAGCAGCTTAGTAGGGACAGGGTCCACTGAAGCTTTCTTT. It codes for CASSLVGTGSTEAFF.